This T cell receptor (beta chain) was obtained from a study of blood T cell repertoires in COVID-19. Study information: Acute-phase and convalescent COVID-19 samples originated in the United States, Italy and Spain.

The table came from immunoSEQ multiplex PCR; TCRdb's copy has only in-frame clones and leaves some out. The sample lists 150,000 or so clones; approximately 87% were seen once. Cohort allocation depended upon clinical history that participants reported. Germline V gene lookup returns CDR1 LNHDA and CDR2 SQIVND (reference sequence). CDR3 size: 13 residues. The V end was cut by 4 bases, the J end by 6 bases, with 12 bases between. Sequenced: PBMCs or T cells enriched from blood (not recorded which). The chain carries TRBV19 and TRBJ1-2; D gene uncertain. The source is a woman in her forties or fifties who had recovered from COVID-19. The CDR3 DNA reads TGTGCCAGTAGTAGGCGGGAGGTGGATGGCTACACCTTC. As protein: CASSRREVDGYTF. The entire variable domain, with the rest obtained from reference TRBV19 and TRBJ1-2, is as follows: DGGITQSPKYLFRKEGQNVTLSCEQNLNHDAMYWYRQDPGQGLRLIYYSQIVNDFQKGDIAEGYSVSREKKESFPLTVTSAQKNPTAFYLCASSRREVDGYTFGSGTRLTVV.